This T cell receptor beta chain was obtained from a study of T cells in Graves' hyperthyroidism and ophthalmopathy. Patients were excluded for uncontrolled infection, other autoimmune disease, pregnancy or lactation. The sample holds many counts of this clonotype. Its antigen is not identified. CDR3 size: 14 residues. Germline loops: CDR1 SEHNR, CDR2 FQNEAQ (reference sequence). The V and J ends lost 1 base and 4 bases respectively, with 10 bases between them. TCR beta CDR3 sequences were amplified from RNA transcripts. HTBI primers were the set used in a first-round RT-PCR of the TCR CDR3. TCRdb analysed the multiplex PCR reads with MiXCR anew, one entry per CDR3 protein. The data contain approximately 600,000 distinct CDR3 sequences, more than 20% of them singletons. Points from the study as a whole: By a 13 V-J model, ophthalmopathy was set apart from stable hyperthyroidism.

The sample comprised blood. The TCR was taken from a man aged 25 to 40 with Graves' ophthalmopathy. This sequence joins TRBV7-9 and TRBJ1-2, with TRBD1 as a possible D gene (5 bases). Here the CDR3 reads CASSLEGLGYGYTF. For the CDR3, the DNA is TGTGCCAGCAGCTTAGAGGGGTTAGGCTATGGCTACACCTTC.